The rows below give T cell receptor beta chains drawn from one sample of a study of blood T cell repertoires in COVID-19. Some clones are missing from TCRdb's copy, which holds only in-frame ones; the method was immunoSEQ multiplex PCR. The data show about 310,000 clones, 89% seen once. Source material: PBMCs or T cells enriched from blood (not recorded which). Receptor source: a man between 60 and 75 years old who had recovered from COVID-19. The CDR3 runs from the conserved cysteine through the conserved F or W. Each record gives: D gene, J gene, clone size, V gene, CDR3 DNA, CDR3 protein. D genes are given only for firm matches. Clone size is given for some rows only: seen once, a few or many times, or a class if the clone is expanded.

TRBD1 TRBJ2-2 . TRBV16 TGTGCCAGCAGCCACGGACAGGGTTTCAGCACCGGGGAGCTGTTTTTT CASSHGQGFSTGELFF
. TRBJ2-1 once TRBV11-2 TGTGCCAGCAGCTTCATGGGGGGTGGATCCTACAATGAGCAGTTCTTC CASSFMGGGSYNEQFF
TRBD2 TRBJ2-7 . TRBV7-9 TGTGCCAGCAGCCACCCCTCCGGGACTAGCGGCTACGAGCAGTACTTC CASSHPSGTSGYEQYF
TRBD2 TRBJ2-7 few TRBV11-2 TGTGCCAGCAGCTTAGATGGACTAGCCGGAACCTACGAGCAGTACTTC CASSLDGLAGTYEQYF
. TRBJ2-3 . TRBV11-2 TGTGCCAGCAAATCGGACAGCCATAGCACAGATACGCAGTATTTT CASKSDSHSTDTQYF
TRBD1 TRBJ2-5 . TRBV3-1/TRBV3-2 TGTGCCAGCACCCTGACGGTTGGACAGGGGGTCAGATTCCAAGAGACCCAGTACTTC CASTLTVGQGVRFQETQYF
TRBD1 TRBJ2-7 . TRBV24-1 TGTGCCACCTCCGAGACAGGGATGTACGAGCAGTACTTC CATSETGMYEQYF
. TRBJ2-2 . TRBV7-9 TGTGCCAGCAGCTATAAATACGGGGTAAACACCGGGGAGCTGTTTTTT CASSYKYGVNTGELFF
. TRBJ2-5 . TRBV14 TGTGCCAGCAGCCAAGAGGGCTACAGGAAAGAGACCCAGTACTTC CASSQEGYRKETQYF
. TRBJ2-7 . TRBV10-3 TGTGCCATCAGTGGGACAAAGACTAGCTACGAGCAGTACTTC CAISGTKTSYEQYF
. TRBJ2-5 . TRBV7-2 TGTGCCAGCAGCCCCGGGACATTAGAGACCCAGTACTTC CASSPGTLETQYF
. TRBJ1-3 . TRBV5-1 TGCGCCAGCAGCTTGGGAGGTGACGGAGACACCATATATTTT CASSLGGDGDTIYF
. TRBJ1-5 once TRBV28 TGTGCCAGCAGCCTAATCAATAGCAATCAGCCCCAGCATTTT CASSLINSNQPQHF
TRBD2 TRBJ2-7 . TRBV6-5 TGTGCCAGCAGTAAACCCGGGACTACCTCCTACGAGCAGTACTTC CASSKPGTTSYEQYF
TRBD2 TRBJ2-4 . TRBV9 TGTGCCAGCAGCCGCGCGGGGGGCATTCAGTACTTC CASSRAGGIQYF